This TCR beta chain was sequenced during a study of neurological immune-mediated disorders. Study-wide results and limits: Multiple sclerosis, the disease with the least TCR clonal expansion, fell below healthy controls, whereas HTLV-1-associated myelopathy showed the most.

Synthesis of cDNA was accomplished via 5'RACE employing 10-nucleotide random UMIs. TCRdb reprocessed the 5' RACE reads via MiXCR and lists one record per CDR3 protein. The sample records 55,000 to 75,000 distinct CDR3 sequences, about 5% being singletons. The starting material, 2 million PBMCs stored at -80 C, gave rise to the unsorted libraries. The ends were cut back, 0 bases at V and 5 bases at J, with 14 bases in the middle. CDR3 length: 15 amino acids. Germline-derived CDR1 and CDR2 are KGHSH and LQKENI. This clonotype has ten or more counts. Its antigen remains unidentified. The sequencing sample was made of PBMCs. The rearrangement joins TRBV18 to TRBJ2-7; D is unresolved. The sequence came from a human donor with multiple sclerosis. The donor label of this sample is uncertain. In nucleotides, the CDR3 is TGTGCCAGCTCACCACCTGAACGGTCGGCCGACGAGCAGTACTTC. Its translation: CASSPPERSADEQYF.